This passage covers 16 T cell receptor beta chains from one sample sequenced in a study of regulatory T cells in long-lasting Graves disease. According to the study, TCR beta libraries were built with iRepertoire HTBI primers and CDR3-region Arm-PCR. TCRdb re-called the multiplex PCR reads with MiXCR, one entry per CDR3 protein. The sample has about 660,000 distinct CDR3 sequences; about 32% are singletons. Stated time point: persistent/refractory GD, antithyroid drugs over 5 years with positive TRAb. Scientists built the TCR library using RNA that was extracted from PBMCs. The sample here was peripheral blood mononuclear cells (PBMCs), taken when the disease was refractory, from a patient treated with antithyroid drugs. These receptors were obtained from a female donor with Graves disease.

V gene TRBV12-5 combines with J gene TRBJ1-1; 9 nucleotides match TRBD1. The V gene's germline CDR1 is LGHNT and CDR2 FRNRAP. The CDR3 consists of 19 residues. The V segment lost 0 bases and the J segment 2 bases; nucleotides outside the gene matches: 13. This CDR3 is CASGLVVTTGTGINTEAFF. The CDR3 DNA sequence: TGTGCTAGTGGTTTGGTGGTTACAACCGGGACAGGGATTAACACTGAAGCTTTCTTT.

The CDR3 loop is CASSSPRHERETQYF. The CDR3 DNA sequence: TGTGCCAGCAGCTCCCCCCGTCACGAGAGAGAGACCCAGTACTTC. The chain links TRBV7-3 to TRBJ2-5; D unresolved. The CDR3 is 15 amino acids. Germline loops: CDR1 SGHTA, CDR2 FQGTGA. V was shortened by 4 bases and J by 4 bases, with 16 bases between the two germline ends.

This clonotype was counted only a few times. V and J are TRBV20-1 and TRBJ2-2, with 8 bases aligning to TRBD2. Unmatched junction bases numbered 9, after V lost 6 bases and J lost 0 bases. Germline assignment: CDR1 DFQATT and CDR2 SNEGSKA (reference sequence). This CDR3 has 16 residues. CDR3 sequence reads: CSAIGLAETNTGELFF. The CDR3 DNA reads TGCAGTGCAATCGGACTAGCCGAAACGAACACCGGGGAGCTGTTTTTT.

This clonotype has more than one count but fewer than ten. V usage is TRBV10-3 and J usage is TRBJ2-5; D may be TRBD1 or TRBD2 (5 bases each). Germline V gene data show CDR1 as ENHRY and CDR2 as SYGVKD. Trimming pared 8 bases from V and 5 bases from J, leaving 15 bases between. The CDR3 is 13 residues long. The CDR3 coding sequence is TGTGCCATCGGGACCCACGTTGGGGAGACCCAGTACTTC. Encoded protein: CAIGTHVGETQYF.

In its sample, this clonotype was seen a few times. The CDR3 here is CAWSVLRYHGYTF. In DNA form, the CDR3 reads TGTGCCTGGAGTGTACTTAGGTATCATGGCTACACCTTC. This chain joins TRBV30 and TRBJ1-2; D gene ambiguous. Germline V gene data show CDR1 as GTSNPN and CDR2 as SVGIG (reference sequence). The CDR3 runs 13 residues. Trimming left V 0 bases short and J 6 bases short, with 11 bases between.

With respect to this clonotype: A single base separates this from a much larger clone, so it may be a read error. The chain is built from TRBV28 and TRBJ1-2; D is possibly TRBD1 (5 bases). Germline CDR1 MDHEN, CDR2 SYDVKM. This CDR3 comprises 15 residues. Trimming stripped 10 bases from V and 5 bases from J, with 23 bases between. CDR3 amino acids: CAIELADGGWYGYTF. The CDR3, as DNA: TGTGCCATCGAATTAGCGGACGGGGGGTGGTATGGCTACACCTTC.

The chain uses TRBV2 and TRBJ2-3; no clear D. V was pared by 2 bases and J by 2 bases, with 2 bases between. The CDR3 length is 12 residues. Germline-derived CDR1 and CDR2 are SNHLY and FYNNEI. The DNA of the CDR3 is TGTGCCAGCAGTGAACCCACAGATACGCAGTATTTT. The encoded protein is CASSEPTDTQYF.

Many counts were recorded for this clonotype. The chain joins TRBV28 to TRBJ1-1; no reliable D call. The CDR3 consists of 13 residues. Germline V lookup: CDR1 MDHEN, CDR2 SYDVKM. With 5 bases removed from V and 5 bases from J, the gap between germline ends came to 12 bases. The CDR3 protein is CASSPPASTEAFF. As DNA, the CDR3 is TGTGCCAGCAGTCCACCGGCGAGTACTGAAGCTTTCTTT.

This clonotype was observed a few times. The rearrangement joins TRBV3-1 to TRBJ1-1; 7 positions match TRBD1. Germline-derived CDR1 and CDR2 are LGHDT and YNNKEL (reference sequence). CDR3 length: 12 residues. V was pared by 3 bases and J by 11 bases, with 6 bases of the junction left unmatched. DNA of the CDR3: TGTGCCAGCAGCCACAGACAGGGAAAGGCTTTCTTT. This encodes CASSHRQGKAFF.

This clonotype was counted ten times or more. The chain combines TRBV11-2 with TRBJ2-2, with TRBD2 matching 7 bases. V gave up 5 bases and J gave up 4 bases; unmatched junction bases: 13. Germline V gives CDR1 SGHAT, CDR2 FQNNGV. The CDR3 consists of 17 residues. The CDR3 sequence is CASSGRARESFTGELFF. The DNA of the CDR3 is TGTGCCAGCAGCGGGCGGGCGCGGGAGAGCTTCACCGGGGAGCTGTTTTTT.

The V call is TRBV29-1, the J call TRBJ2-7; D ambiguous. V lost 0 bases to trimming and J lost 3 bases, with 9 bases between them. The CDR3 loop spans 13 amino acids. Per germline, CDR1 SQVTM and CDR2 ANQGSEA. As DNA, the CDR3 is TGCAGCGTTGAAGATGAAGGCGGCTACGAGCAGTACTTC. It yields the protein CSVEDEGGYEQYF.

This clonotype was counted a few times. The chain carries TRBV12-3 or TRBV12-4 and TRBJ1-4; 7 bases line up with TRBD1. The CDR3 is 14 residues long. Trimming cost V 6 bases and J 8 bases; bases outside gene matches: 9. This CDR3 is CASSRDRVYEKLFF. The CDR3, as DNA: TGTGCCAGCAGCCGTGACAGGGTTTACGAAAAACTGTTTTTT.

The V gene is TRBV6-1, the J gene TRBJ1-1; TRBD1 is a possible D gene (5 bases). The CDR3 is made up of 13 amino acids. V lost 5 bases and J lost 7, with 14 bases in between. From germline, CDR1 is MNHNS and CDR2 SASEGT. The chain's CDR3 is CASSIIQGLEAFF. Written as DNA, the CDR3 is TGTGCCAGCAGTATCATCCAGGGCCTTGAAGCTTTCTTT.

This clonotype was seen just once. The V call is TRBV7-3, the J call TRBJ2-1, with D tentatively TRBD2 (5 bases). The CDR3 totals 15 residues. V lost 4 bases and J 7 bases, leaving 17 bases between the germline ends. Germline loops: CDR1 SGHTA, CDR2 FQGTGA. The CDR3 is CASSSERSLGNEQFF. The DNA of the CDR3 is TGTGCCAGCAGCTCTGAGCGGTCCCTGGGAAATGAGCAGTTCTTC.

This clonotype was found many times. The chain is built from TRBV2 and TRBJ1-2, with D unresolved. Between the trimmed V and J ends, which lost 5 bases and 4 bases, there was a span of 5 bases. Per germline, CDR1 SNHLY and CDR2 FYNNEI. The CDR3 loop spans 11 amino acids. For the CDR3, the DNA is TGTGCCAGCAGTTCCATCTATGGCTACACCTTC. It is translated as CASSSIYGYTF. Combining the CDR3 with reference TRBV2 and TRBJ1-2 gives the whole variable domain EPEVTQTPSHQVTQMGQEVILRCVPISNHLYFYWYRQILGQKVEFLVSFYNNEISEKSEIFDDQFSVERPDGSNFTLKIRSTKLEDSAMYFCASSSIYGYTFGSGTRLTVV.

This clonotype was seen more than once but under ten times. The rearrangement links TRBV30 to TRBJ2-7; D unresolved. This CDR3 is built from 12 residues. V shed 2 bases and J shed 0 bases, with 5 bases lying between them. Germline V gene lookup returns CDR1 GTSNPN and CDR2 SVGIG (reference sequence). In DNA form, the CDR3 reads TGTGCCTGGAGTAGTATCTCCTACGAGCAGTACTTC. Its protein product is CAWSSISYEQYF.